The 32 T cell receptor beta chains listed next were all sequenced from one sample in a study of Graves' ophthalmopathy and Graves' hyperthyroidism. TCR beta CDR3 amplification used RNA transcripts. HTBI primers were employed in first-round RT-PCR, then a second-round multiplex PCR followed. One entry per CDR3 protein results from TCRdb running MiXCR on the multiplex PCR reads. The sample contains about 150,000 distinct CDR3 sequences, over 35% of which appear only once. The specimen was peripheral blood. The origin of the receptors is a woman in her 40s with Graves' ophthalmopathy.

This chain uses TRBV28 with TRBJ2-7; weak D call: TRBD1 (6 bases). The CDR3 is 12 residues long. The ends were cut back, 6 bases at V and 5 bases at J, with 11 bases in the middle. Germline V gene lookup returns CDR1 MDHEN and CDR2 SYDVKM. This chain's CDR3 is CASRIAGDEQYF. CDR3 bases: TGTGCCAGCAGAATAGCAGGGGACGAGCAGTACTTC.

This clonotype was seen at least ten times. This chain joins TRBV6-2 or TRBV6-3 and TRBJ1-6; 7 bases are a match to TRBD1. Germline lookup yields CDR1 MNHEY and CDR2 SVGEGT. V dropped 6 bases and J dropped 11; count of bases not matched to a gene: 16. CDR3 length: 16 residues. As DNA, the CDR3 is TGTGCCAGCAGGAGTCGACAGGGTAACCTCAGGACACCCCTCCACTTT. The encoded protein is CASRSRQGNLRTPLHF.

As for this clonotype: A junction boundary mismatches the germline segment, possibly from a read error. This chain connects TRBV6-2 or TRBV6-3 to TRBJ2-4, with D possibly being TRBD2 (5 bases). The germline V gene has CDR1 MNHEY and CDR2 SVGEGT. CDR3 size: 13 residues. Here the CDR3 reads CASSYGRGFIGSF. The DNA of the CDR3 is TGTGCCAGCAGTTATGGCCGCGGGTTCATTGGGTCCTTC.

This clonotype was counted ten times or more. This chain links TRBV20-1 with TRBJ1-5; weak D call: TRBD1 (5 bases). There are 13 residues in the CDR3. V was trimmed by 4 bases and J by 5 bases, leaving 12 bases between them. The germline V gene has CDR1 DFQATT and CDR2 SNEGSKA (reference sequence). CDR3 nucleotides: TGCAGTGCTACCAGGCAGGGTGATCAGCCCCAGCATTTT. Translated: CSATRQGDQPQHF.

This clonotype was observed a few times. This chain uses TRBV12-3 or TRBV12-4 with TRBJ1-2; D call uncertain. Trimming took 4 bases from V and 2 from J, leaving 5 bases between them. This CDR3 has 12 amino acids. Here the CDR3 reads CASSSNNYGYTF. CDR3 bases: TGTGCCAGCAGTTCCAACAACTATGGCTACACCTTC.

This sequence joins TRBV12-5 and TRBJ2-2; 9 bases fit TRBD1. V was pared by 1 base and J by 4 bases, with 4 bases of the junction left unmatched. The CDR3 loop spans 16 amino acids. Germline V lookup: CDR1 LGHNT, CDR2 FRNRAP. The CDR3 sequence is CASGLATGGGTGELFF. Written as DNA, the CDR3 is TGTGCTAGTGGTTTGGCGACAGGGGGAGGCACCGGGGAGCTGTTTTTT.

This clonotype was recorded many times. The chain employs TRBV29-1 and TRBJ2-5; 7 bases align to TRBD2. The trim removed 6 bases at V and 2 bases at J, leaving 6 bases unmatched. The CDR3 has 13 amino acids. CDR1 and CDR2 from the germline V gene are SQVTM and ANQGSEA. Here the CDR3 reads CSVTSVGQETQYF. In DNA, the CDR3 is TGCAGCGTCACTAGCGTCGGGCAAGAGACCCAGTACTTC.

This clonotype has at least ten counts. The chain links TRBV5-1 to TRBJ1-2; TRBD1 matches 7 bases. There are 12 residues in the CDR3. V lost 3 bases, J lost 6 bases, and 2 bases stayed unmatched. Germline V gives CDR1 SGHRS, CDR2 YFSETQ. For the CDR3, the DNA is TGCGCCAGCAGCTATGGACAGGATGGCTACACCTTC. This translates into CASSYGQDGYTF.

The chain employs TRBV12-3 or TRBV12-4 and TRBJ2-7, with 9 bases lining up with TRBD1. The length of the CDR3 is 13 residues. V trimming: 6 bases; J trimming: 6 bases; junction bases outside the gene matches: 6. The CDR3 spells CASRRGQGGEQYF. The CDR3 nucleotides read TGTGCCAGCAGACGGGGACAGGGTGGCGAGCAGTACTTC.

The genes are TRBV10-3 and TRBJ1-2; perhaps TRBD1 as D (6 bases). The CDR3 contains 12 residues. The V gene lost 3 bases and the J gene lost 5 bases, with 7 bases spanning the gap. The germline CDR1 and CDR2 sequences are ENHRY and SYGVKD. CDR3 DNA: TGTGCCATCAGTGAAGGGACATATGGCTACACCTTC. Translation gives CAISEGTYGYTF.

The gene calls are TRBV30 and TRBJ1-3, with D uncertain. This CDR3 contains 13 residues. Germline-derived CDR1 and CDR2 are GTSNPN and SVGIG (reference sequence). V was trimmed by 8 bases and J by 0 bases, leaving 11 bases between them. The CDR3 nucleotides read TGTGCCGGTTATGGGTTCTCTGGAAACACCATATATTTT. It encodes CAGYGFSGNTIYF. Full variable domain (missing parts from reference TRBV30 and TRBJ1-3): SQTIHQWPATLVQPVGSPLSLECTVEGTSNPNLYWYRQAAGRGLQLLFYSVGIGQISSEVPQNLSASRPQDRQFILSSKKLLLSDSGFYLCAGYGFSGNTIYFGEGSWLTVV.

The J gene is TRBJ2-7, the V gene TRBV11-1; 11 bases agree with TRBD1. The CDR3 loop spans 16 amino acids. V shed 4 bases, J shed 3 bases, and the junction held 8 bases outside the gene matches. CDR1 is SGHAT, CDR2 FQDESV, per germline (reference sequence). CDR3 region: CASSYTGTGGDYEQYF. The CDR3 DNA follows: TGTGCCAGCAGCTATACCGGGACAGGGGGTGACTACGAGCAGTACTTC.

The chain joins TRBV12-3 or TRBV12-4 to TRBJ2-5, with D tentatively TRBD2 (5 bases). The CDR3 extends over 11 amino acids. Trimming removed 6 bases at V and 9 bases at J, with 11 bases between. The CDR3 loop is CASSPGRAQYF. The CDR3 bases are TGTGCCAGCAGCCCGGGAAGGGCCCAGTACTTC.

This clonotype came up many times. The chain recombines TRBV28 with TRBJ2-7, with D possibly being TRBD2 (6 bases). CDR1 and CDR2 from the germline V gene are MDHEN and SYDVKM. The CDR3 has 13 residues. The V gene lost 4 bases and the J gene lost 1 base, with 8 bases spanning the gap. CDR3 coding DNA: TGTGCCAGCAGTTCGGGGGTATCCTACGAGCAGTACTTC. It specifies CASSSGVSYEQYF.

This clonotype was recorded at least ten times. This chain uses TRBV6-7 with TRBJ2-7; 11 bases agree with TRBD1. TRBV6-7 is an ORF; its function is uncertain. This CDR3 contains 14 residues. With V trimmed by 5 bases and J by 6 bases, 6 bases remained unmatched. CDR3 loop: CASSEDRGRSEQYF. Here the CDR3 DNA reads TGTGCCAGCAGTGAGGACAGGGGGCGATCCGAGCAGTACTTC.

The genes are TRBV18 and TRBJ2-7; TRBD2 agrees at 9 bases. The germline V gene encodes CDR1 KGHSH and CDR2 LQKENI. Unmatched junction bases numbered 12, after V lost 6 bases and J lost 0 bases. The CDR3 spans 17 residues. CDR3 DNA: TGTGCCAGCTCCCCAGATAGCGGGAGCTACCGCTCCTACGAGCAGTACTTC. Protein sequence: CASSPDSGSYRSYEQYF.

The CDR3 spells CASSRQNRPYEQYF. The CDR3 DNA reads TGTGCCAGCAGCCGTCAGAACAGACCCTACGAGCAGTACTTC. The genes are TRBV6-1 and TRBJ2-7; D unclear. The V end was cut by 6 bases, the J end by 2 bases, with 14 bases between. This CDR3 is 14 amino acids long. From germline, CDR1 is MNHNS and CDR2 SASEGT.

In this sample, this clonotype turned up a few times. The V gene is TRBV7-9, the J gene TRBJ2-7; no definite D call. This CDR3 is 13 amino acids long. V was clipped by 6 bases and J by 5 bases, with 14 bases between them. Germline-derived CDR1 and CDR2 are SEHNR and FQNEAQ (reference sequence). CDR3 protein: CASSIPGVHEQYF. The CDR3 DNA reads as TGTGCCAGCAGTATCCCAGGAGTCCACGAGCAGTACTTC.

This clonotype was observed a few times. The chain links TRBV11-2 to TRBJ1-6, with D unresolved. Per germline, CDR1 SGHAT and CDR2 FQNNGV. Trimming pared 2 bases from V and 6 bases from J, leaving 5 bases between. The CDR3 spans 13 residues. The CDR3 here is CASSLRANSPLHF. As DNA, the CDR3 is TGTGCCAGCAGCTTACGTGCTAATTCACCCCTCCACTTT.

Ten or more counts support this clonotype. The chain recombines TRBV12-3 or TRBV12-4 with TRBJ2-2; D gene ambiguous. The CDR3 totals 13 residues. V was shortened by 6 bases and J by 5 bases, with 10 bases between the two germline ends. The CDR3 protein is CASRRLRTGELFF. The DNA of the CDR3 is TGTGCCAGCAGGCGCCTTAGAACCGGGGAGCTGTTTTTT.

The gene calls are TRBV6-2 or TRBV6-3 and TRBJ1-5; 8 positions agree with TRBD1. The CDR3 loop spans 16 amino acids. The ends lost 2 bases at V and 5 bases at J; junction bases unmatched: 8. From germline, CDR1 is MNHEY and CDR2 SVGEGT. The CDR3 sequence: CASSYLDRAEDQPQHF. The CDR3, as DNA: TGTGCCAGCAGTTACCTGGACAGGGCGGAGGATCAGCCCCAGCATTTT.

This clonotype has at least ten counts. In DNA, the CDR3 is TGTGCCAGCAGTTACACTGAGGGGTACACTGAAGCTTTCTTT. Translated, it gives CASSYTEGYTEAFF. The V call is TRBV6-5, the J call TRBJ1-1; D is possibly TRBD1 (5 bases). The CDR3 has 14 amino acids. V was cut by 2 bases and J by 3 bases, with 10 bases left in between. CDR1 MNHEY and CDR2 SVGAGI come from the germline V gene.

Many counts were recorded for this clonotype. The V gene is TRBV12-3 or TRBV12-4, the J gene TRBJ1-2; TRBD1 aligns across 7 bases. Trimming cost V 7 bases and J 13 bases; bases outside gene matches: 15. The CDR3 runs to 13 residues. The CDR3 region is CASTNSGTETSTF. CDR3 nucleotides: TGTGCCAGCACCAACTCCGGGACAGAGACTTCCACCTTC.

This clonotype was seen repeatedly, ten times or more. The chain employs TRBV28 and TRBJ1-1, with D tentatively TRBD1 (6 bases). The CDR3 loop spans 17 amino acids. V dropped 4 bases and J dropped 7 bases, with 25 bases sitting between them. The germline V gene has CDR1 MDHEN and CDR2 SYDVKM. CDR3: CASSYGGGFGRMGEAFF. CDR3 DNA sequence: TGTGCCAGCAGTTACGGGGGGGGCTTTGGCCGTATGGGTGAAGCTTTCTTT.

This clonotype was counted at least ten times. The V call is TRBV2, the J call TRBJ1-5; D is unresolved. Trimming left V 3 bases short and J 7 bases short, with 13 bases between. The CDR3 sequence is 14 residues long. The germline gives CDR1 SNHLY, CDR2 FYNNEI. In DNA form, the CDR3 reads TGTGCCAGCAGTGACTCCCGGGTACAGCAGCCCCAGCATTTT. Its translation: CASSDSRVQQPQHF.

This clonotype showed up many times. J is TRBJ2-2 and V is TRBV11-2; 8 bases are a match to TRBD2. The V segment lost 5 bases and the J segment 5 bases; nucleotides outside the gene matches: 10. This CDR3 comprises 16 residues. CDR1 SGHAT and CDR2 FQNNGV come from the germline V gene. CDR3 DNA sequence: TGTGCCAGCAGCCCATGGAGCGGGAGCTCTACCGGGGAGCTGTTTTTT. This gives the protein CASSPWSGSSTGELFF.

This clonotype has a count of ten or more. The chain recombines TRBV19 with TRBJ1-1; D uncertain. Germline-derived CDR1 and CDR2 are LNHDA and SQIVND (reference sequence). V lost 7 bases, J lost 0 bases, and 6 bases lay in between. CDR3 size: 12 residues. For the CDR3, the DNA is TGTGCCAGTACCGATATGAACACTGAAGCTTTCTTT. It translates to CASTDMNTEAFF.

This clonotype was counted ten times or more. The V gene is TRBV27, the J gene TRBJ2-6; D gene unclear. Per the germline V gene, CDR1 is MNHEY and CDR2 is SMNVEV (reference sequence). This CDR3 region has 13 residues. Between the trimmed V and J ends, which lost 10 bases and 0 bases, there was a span of 7 bases. DNA of the CDR3: TGTGCCACCCAGCGCTCTGGGGCCAACGTCCTGACTTTC. Translating it yields CATQRSGANVLTF.

This clonotype was counted at least ten times. The chain couples TRBV7-2 to TRBJ2-7; the D gene is possibly TRBD1 (6 bases). Germline assignment: CDR1 SGHTA and CDR2 FQGNSA. Deletions cut 3 bases from V and 0 bases from J, with 12 bases between. The CDR3 is 15 residues long. The CDR3 sequence: CASSFLTGSSYEQYF. The DNA of the CDR3 is TGTGCCAGCAGCTTTTTAACAGGGAGCTCCTACGAGCAGTACTTC.

This clonotype showed up many times. V and J are TRBV12-3 or TRBV12-4 and TRBJ2-7; TRBD2 might be the D (5 bases). Trimming removed 6 bases at V and 0 bases at J, with 15 bases between. The CDR3 is 15 residues long. The CDR3 DNA reads TGTGCCAGCAGCGAAAGGACTCTTTACTCCTACGAGCAGTACTTC. It codes for CASSERTLYSYEQYF.

This clonotype was counted at least ten times. The gene calls are TRBV5-1 and TRBJ2-2; 8 bases agree with TRBD2. Germline values: CDR1 SGHRS, CDR2 YFSETQ. The V segment lost 0 bases and the J segment 4 bases; nucleotides outside the gene matches: 8. This CDR3 spans 17 amino acids. CDR3: CASSLVSSLAGTGELFF. As DNA, the CDR3 is TGCGCCAGCAGCTTGGTCTCATCGCTAGCGGGCACCGGGGAGCTGTTTTTT.

The CDR3 DNA is TGTGCCAGCAGCCCCAGTTCGAATTCACCCCTCCACTTT. Translating gives CASSPSSNSPLHF. This chain links TRBV12-3 or TRBV12-4 with TRBJ1-6; no definite D call. The CDR3 is 13 residues long. The V end was cut by 6 bases, the J end by 7 bases, with 10 bases between.